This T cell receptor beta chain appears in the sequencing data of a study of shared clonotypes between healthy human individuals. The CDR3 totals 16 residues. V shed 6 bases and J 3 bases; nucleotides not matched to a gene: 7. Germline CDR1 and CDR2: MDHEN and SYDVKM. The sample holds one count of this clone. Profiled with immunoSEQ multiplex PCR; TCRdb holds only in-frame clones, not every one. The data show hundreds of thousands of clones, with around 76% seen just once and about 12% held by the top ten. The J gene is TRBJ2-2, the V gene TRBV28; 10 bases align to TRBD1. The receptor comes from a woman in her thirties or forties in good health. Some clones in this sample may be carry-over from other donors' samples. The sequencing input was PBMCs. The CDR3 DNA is TGTGCCAGCAGGGTCGGAGGGACAGGGGACACCGGGGAGCTGTTTTTT. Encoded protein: CASRVGGTGDTGELFF.